One and the same sample provided the 12 T cell receptor beta chains below, sequenced in a study of T cells after yellow fever vaccination. TCRdb called the 5' RACE reads again in MiXCR, with one record for every CDR3 protein. Seen here are 300,000 to 450,000 distinct CDR3 sequences, approximately 8% observed once, and the top ten hold roughly a sixth. The sequenced sample was PBMCs, obtained about 41 days after the first yellow fever vaccination. These receptors were obtained from a man aged 18 to 29 who received the YFV17D yellow fever vaccine.

This rearrangement joins TRBV15 to TRBJ2-3; 9 bases map to TRBD2. The junction had 11 bases not matched to a gene; V was cut back by 3 bases and J by 4 bases. The CDR3 is 17 amino acids. CDR1 is LNHNV and CDR2 is YYDKDF in the germline V gene (reference sequence). DNA for the CDR3: TGTGCCACCAGCAGGGCCGGGGGACTAGCCGTTCCAGATACGCAGTATTTT. Translated, it gives CATSRAGGLAVPDTQYF.

This clonotype was observed a handful of times. V usage is TRBV5-1 and J usage is TRBJ2-1, with D perhaps TRBD2 (5 bases). CDR1 and CDR2 (germline): SGHRS, YFSETQ. V lost 7 bases and J 0 bases, leaving 17 bases between the germline ends. The CDR3 is made up of 16 amino acids. Here the CDR3 DNA reads TGCGCCAGCGGAGGAGTGGCGGCGGGCTCCTACAATGAGCAGTTCTTC. It codes for CASGGVAAGSYNEQFF.

The chain combines TRBV12-3 or TRBV12-4 with TRBJ2-2, with a tentative D call TRBD2 (5 bases). V was trimmed by 4 bases and J by 3 bases, leaving 18 bases between them. The CDR3 sequence is 17 residues long. CDR3 loop: CASSSPQVGEDTGELFF. In nucleotides, the CDR3 is TGTGCCAGCAGTTCCCCCCAGGTGGGAGAGGACACCGGGGAGCTGTTTTTT.

A few counts support this clonotype. This chain links TRBV7-2 with TRBJ2-7, with D uncertain. The CDR3 totals 13 residues. CDR1 is SGHTA and CDR2 is FQGNSA in the germline V gene. The V and J ends lost 2 bases and 0 bases respectively, with 5 bases between them. The DNA for the CDR3 is TGTGCCAGCAGCTTATCCGCCTCCTACGAGCAGTACTTC. Protein: CASSLSASYEQYF.

The chain uses TRBV5-1 and TRBJ2-3, with 7 bases fitting TRBD1. The CDR3 runs 14 residues. Trimming cost V 4 bases and J 2 bases; bases outside gene matches: 4. From germline, CDR1 is SGHRS and CDR2 YFSETQ. The CDR3 spells CASSNRGNTDTQYF. The CDR3 DNA sequence: TGCGCCAGCAGCAACAGGGGAAACACAGATACGCAGTATTTT.

This clonotype was found a few times. The chain has TRBV5-1 and TRBJ2-5, with D possibly TRBD2 on 7 matching bases. Germline V gives CDR1 SGHRS, CDR2 YFSETQ. This CDR3 region has 14 residues. With 4 bases removed from V and 5 bases from J, the gap between germline ends came to 15 bases. This chain's CDR3 is CASSAGGLGETQYF. In DNA form, the CDR3 reads TGCGCCAGCAGCGCCGGGGGGCTCGGTGAGACCCAGTACTTC.

This clonotype was found a few times. The chain recombines TRBV4-2 with TRBJ2-3; 9 bases fit TRBD1. The CDR3 consists of 18 residues. Trimming cost V 2 bases and J 2 bases; bases outside gene matches: 11. Germline lookup yields CDR1 LGHNA and CDR2 YNFKEQ. The CDR3 nucleotides are TGTGCCAGCAGCCAAAAACTGATAGGGGACAGGGACACAGATACGCAGTATTTT. Its protein product is CASSQKLIGDRDTDTQYF.

This clonotype has only a few counts. The V call is TRBV20-1, the J call TRBJ1-2, with D unclear. The CDR3 length is 14 residues. From germline, CDR1 is DFQATT and CDR2 SNEGSKA (reference sequence). Trimming pared 4 bases from V and 4 bases from J, leaving 16 bases between. CDR3 coding DNA: TGCAGTGCTATGCTAGACACCTCCCCCTATGGCTACACCTTC. The encoded protein is CSAMLDTSPYGYTF.

The gene calls are TRBV10-2 and TRBJ2-7, with TRBD2 as a possible D gene (6 bases). From germline, CDR1 is WSHSY and CDR2 SAAADI. CDR3 size: 13 residues. The ends were cut back, 6 bases at V and 5 bases at J, with 14 bases in the middle. The CDR3 nucleotides read TGCGCCAGCAGCGCGGGACTGAACAACGAGCAGTACTTC. Translated: CASSAGLNNEQYF.

The chain joins TRBV7-3 to TRBJ2-3; 9 bases fit TRBD2. Germline values: CDR1 SGHTA, CDR2 FQGTGA. Losses at the gene ends were 4 bases for V and 1 base for J; bases not matched to a gene: 9. This CDR3 is 17 amino acids long. The CDR3 sequence is CASSSVSSGDGTDTQYF. DNA of the CDR3: TGTGCCAGCAGCTCGGTGTCTAGCGGGGATGGCACAGATACGCAGTATTTT.

This clonotype has at least ten counts. One junction end disagrees with the germline gene, perhaps due to a read error. This rearrangement joins TRBV7-4 to TRBJ1-2; unclear D gene. CDR3 length: 14 amino acids. From germline, CDR1 is SGHVT and CDR2 SQSDAQ. CDR3 nucleotide sequence: TGTGCCAGCATCTTAGGCGGCTACTCCCCCGACTACACCTTC. Its translation is CASILGGYSPDYTF.

A few counts support this clonotype. The chain couples TRBV12-3 or TRBV12-4 to TRBJ2-7, with 10 bases identical to TRBD1. This CDR3 has 14 amino acids. The ends lost 7 bases at V and 4 bases at J; junction bases unmatched: 7. CDR3 DNA: TGTGCCAGCACCAAGCCGGGACAGGGGTACGAGCAGTACTTC. It translates to CASTKPGQGYEQYF.